The entry below describes one T cell receptor beta chain. Gene names are mouse gene names. The data belong to a study of CD8+ T cells in alopecia areata. RNA, once extracted, was reverse transcribed into cDNA for use as the sequencing template. Libraries were prepared by immunoSEQ multiplex PCR; TCRdb keeps only in-frame clonotypes and omits some of them. The specimen gives around 100,000 clones without singletons; the ten biggest hold roughly a fifth. The TCR sequence derives from a C3H/HeJ mouse with alopecia areata. Strain MHC haplotype: H2-k. The sample consisted of lesional skin.

CDR3 bases read: TGTGCCAGCACCCCGACTGGAGCGGTTTATGCT. Amino acid sequence: CASTPTGAVYA. The full CDR3 protein reads CASTPTGAVYAEQFF. The genes are TRBV13-3 and TRBJ2-1; D might be TRBD2 (6 bases). The read stops 4 residues short of the end of the CDR3; the missing end is completed from the germline J gene. The CDR3 sequence is 15 residues long. Trimming left V 6 bases short and J 4 bases short, with 17 bases between. CDR1 is NNHDY and CDR2 is SYVADS in the germline V gene.